The rows below give T cell receptor beta chains drawn from one sample of a study of T-cell memory formation after mild COVID-19. TCRdb processed the 5' RACE reads anew with MiXCR; each CDR3 protein has one entry. This table has roughly 310,000 distinct CDR3 sequences, 15% appearing once. Sequencing was performed on PBMCs or a T cell subset sorted from them (not recorded which). The receptors originated from a man aged 18 to 30 who had mild COVID-19 (a few samples of this study predate the infection). Cell type and time point are not known. The CDR3 runs from the conserved cysteine through the conserved F or W. A D gene is named only where the DNA matches it firmly. Expanded clones get a size class; other rows say once, few or many, or leave the size out.

J gene: TRBJ2-3
D gene: NA
clone size: NA
V gene: TRBV20-1
CDR3 protein: CSATRWPSGTDTQYF
CDR3 DNA: TGCAGTGCTACCAGGTGGCCTAGCGGCACAGATACGCAGTATTTT

J gene: TRBJ1-1
D gene: NA
clone size: NA
V gene: TRBV7-9
CDR3 protein: CASGAGGPEAFF
CDR3 DNA: TGTGCCAGCGGCGCTGGGGGGCCTGAAGCTTTCTTT

J gene: TRBJ1-2
D gene: TRBD1
clone size: few
V gene: TRBV12-3/TRBV12-4
CDR3 protein: CASRGWTGRVGYTF
CDR3 DNA: TGTGCCAGCAGAGGTTGGACAGGGAGGGTGGGCTACACCTTC

J gene: TRBJ2-2
D gene: NA
clone size: NA
V gene: TRBV5-1
CDR3 protein: CASSLAQEAGELFF
CDR3 DNA: TGCGCCAGCAGCTTGGCCCAGGAGGCCGGGGAGCTGTTTTTT

J gene: TRBJ2-2
D gene: TRBD2
clone size: few
V gene: TRBV5-1
CDR3 protein: CASSLYGGAQTGELFF
CDR3 DNA: TGCGCCAGCAGCTTGTACGGGGGGGCCCAAACCGGGGAGCTGTTTTTT

J gene: TRBJ1-1
D gene: TRBD1
clone size: NA
V gene: TRBV9
CDR3 protein: CASSRNTGQGALAEAFF
CDR3 DNA: TGTGCCAGCAGCAGGAATACGGGACAGGGGGCTTTAGCTGAAGCTTTCTTT

J gene: TRBJ1-2
D gene: NA
clone size: NA
V gene: TRBV5-1
CDR3 protein: CASSRNRESNYGYTF
CDR3 DNA: TGCGCCAGCAGCAGAAACAGGGAATCTAACTATGGCTACACCTTC

J gene: TRBJ2-1
D gene: NA
clone size: NA
V gene: TRBV6-5
CDR3 protein: CASSSAIVGFGDEQFF
CDR3 DNA: TGTGCCAGCAGTTCCGCTATCGTGGGCTTTGGCGATGAGCAGTTCTTC

J gene: TRBJ1-2
D gene: NA
clone size: few
V gene: TRBV12-3/TRBV12-4
CDR3 protein: CASSPRLSYGYTF
CDR3 DNA: TGTGCCAGCAGTCCTCGCCTTAGCTATGGCTACACCTTC

J gene: TRBJ2-1
D gene: TRBD1
clone size: few
V gene: TRBV9
CDR3 protein: CASSVSGQGYNEQFF
CDR3 DNA: TGTGCCAGCAGCGTATCGGGACAGGGCTACAATGAGCAGTTCTTC

J gene: TRBJ1-6
D gene: NA
clone size: few
V gene: TRBV4-3
CDR3 protein: CASSQESSQYSPLHF
CDR3 DNA: TGCGCCAGCAGCCAAGAATCTTCGCAGTATTCACCCCTCCACTTT

J gene: TRBJ2-7
D gene: NA
clone size: NA
V gene: TRBV6-2/TRBV6-3
CDR3 protein: CASHRQLDAYEQYF
CDR3 DNA: TGTGCCAGTCACCGACAGTTGGACGCCTACGAGCAGTACTTC

J gene: TRBJ2-3
D gene: TRBD2
clone size: few
V gene: TRBV4-1
CDR3 protein: CASSQEASGDYTDTQYF
CDR3 DNA: TGCGCCAGCAGCCAAGAGGCTAGCGGGGACTACACAGATACGCAGTATTTT

J gene: TRBJ2-5
D gene: TRBD1
clone size: few
V gene: TRBV5-1
CDR3 protein: CASSLDRVGQETQYF
CDR3 DNA: TGCGCCAGCAGCTTAGACAGGGTAGGACAAGAGACCCAGTACTTC

J gene: TRBJ1-1
D gene: NA
clone size: few
V gene: TRBV6-5
CDR3 protein: CASSYFRGPNTEAFF
CDR3 DNA: TGTGCCAGCAGTTACTTCAGGGGCCCGAACACTGAAGCTTTCTTT

J gene: TRBJ1-1
D gene: NA
clone size: few
V gene: TRBV9
CDR3 protein: CASSEAPITEAFF
CDR3 DNA: TGTGCCAGCAGCGAGGCCCCAATTACTGAAGCTTTCTTT

J gene: TRBJ1-2
D gene: NA
clone size: NA
V gene: TRBV15
CDR3 protein: CATSPRQDYGYTF
CDR3 DNA: TGTGCCACCAGCCCCCGGCAGGACTATGGCTACACCTTC

J gene: TRBJ1-1
D gene: NA
clone size: NA
V gene: TRBV7-2
CDR3 protein: CASSLEGVRGVGTEAFF
CDR3 DNA: TGTGCCAGCAGCTTAGAGGGGGTGAGGGGCGTGGGCACTGAAGCTTTCTTT

J gene: TRBJ2-5
D gene: TRBD1
clone size: few
V gene: TRBV7-9
CDR3 protein: CASSYRTGQETQYF
CDR3 DNA: TGTGCCAGCAGCTACCGGACAGGCCAAGAGACCCAGTACTTC

J gene: TRBJ1-5
D gene: TRBD1
clone size: few
V gene: TRBV4-2
CDR3 protein: CASSHNRGNQPQHF
CDR3 DNA: TGTGCCAGCAGCCATAACAGGGGGAATCAGCCCCAGCATTTT

J gene: TRBJ2-2
D gene: TRBD2
clone size: many
V gene: TRBV9
CDR3 protein: CASRALADTGELFF
CDR3 DNA: TGTGCCAGCAGAGCCCTAGCGGACACCGGGGAGCTGTTTTTT

J gene: TRBJ2-1
D gene: NA
clone size: few
V gene: TRBV20-1
CDR3 protein: CSARDWGVSYNEQFF
CDR3 DNA: TGCAGTGCTAGAGATTGGGGGGTTTCCTACAATGAGCAGTTCTTC

J gene: TRBJ1-2
D gene: NA
clone size: NA
V gene: TRBV3-1
CDR3 protein: CASSQVGGYGYTF
CDR3 DNA: TGTGCCAGCAGCCAAGTGGGGGGCTATGGCTACACCTTC

J gene: TRBJ1-3
D gene: NA
clone size: few
V gene: TRBV28
CDR3 protein: CAGSWSLSGNTIYF
CDR3 DNA: TGTGCCGGGTCGTGGTCCCTCTCTGGAAACACCATATATTTT

J gene: TRBJ1-2
D gene: NA
clone size: few
V gene: TRBV29-1
CDR3 protein: CSVEDPGASYGYTF
CDR3 DNA: TGCAGCGTTGAAGATCCAGGGGCGAGCTATGGCTACACCTTC

J gene: TRBJ2-4
D gene: NA
clone size: NA
V gene: TRBV28
CDR3 protein: CASSRGGIAKNIQYF
CDR3 DNA: TGTGCCAGCAGTCGAGGTGGGATAGCCAAAAACATTCAGTACTTC

J gene: TRBJ2-3
D gene: NA
clone size: NA
V gene: TRBV28
CDR3 protein: CASNIGTSLTDTQYF
CDR3 DNA: TGTGCCAGCAACATAGGGACTTCCCTCACAGATACGCAGTATTTT

J gene: TRBJ1-5
D gene: TRBD1
clone size: many
V gene: TRBV12-3/TRBV12-4
CDR3 protein: CASSLTGDQPQHF
CDR3 DNA: TGTGCCAGCAGTCTAACAGGGGATCAGCCCCAGCATTTT

J gene: TRBJ1-5
D gene: NA
clone size: many
V gene: TRBV20-1
CDR3 protein: CSASAGDRYQPQHF
CDR3 DNA: TGCAGTGCTAGTGCAGGGGATAGGTATCAGCCCCAGCATTTT

J gene: TRBJ1-2
D gene: NA
clone size: NA
V gene: TRBV7-2
CDR3 protein: CASNTRENYGYTF
CDR3 DNA: TGTGCCAGCAACACCCGGGAGAACTATGGCTACACCTTC

J gene: TRBJ2-1
D gene: TRBD2
clone size: NA
V gene: TRBV6-2/TRBV6-3
CDR3 protein: CASRQAGPAYNEQFF
CDR3 DNA: TGTGCCAGCAGACAAGCGGGGCCCGCCTACAATGAGCAGTTCTTC

J gene: TRBJ2-4
D gene: NA
clone size: NA
V gene: TRBV5-6
CDR3 protein: CASSLGVTGTSYF
CDR3 DNA: TGTGCCAGCAGCCTTGGGGTAACCGGGACATCGTACTTC

J gene: TRBJ2-1
D gene: NA
clone size: few
V gene: TRBV7-6
CDR3 protein: CASSLVAANSYNEQFF
CDR3 DNA: TGTGCCAGCAGCTTAGTAGCGGCCAACTCCTACAATGAGCAGTTCTTC

J gene: TRBJ2-1
D gene: TRBD2
clone size: few
V gene: TRBV28
CDR3 protein: CASTSGGGYNEQFF
CDR3 DNA: TGTGCCAGCACCTCCGGGGGGGGGTACAATGAGCAGTTCTTC

J gene: TRBJ1-1
D gene: NA
clone size: few
V gene: TRBV5-1
CDR3 protein: CASSSQGGQNTEAFF
CDR3 DNA: TGCGCCAGCAGCTCCCAAGGAGGACAGAACACTGAAGCTTTCTTT

J gene: TRBJ2-3
D gene: NA
clone size: few
V gene: TRBV15
CDR3 protein: CATSRGELTQYF
CDR3 DNA: TGTGCCACCAGCAGAGGAGAGCTTACGCAGTATTTT

J gene: TRBJ2-5
D gene: NA
clone size: few
V gene: TRBV7-2
CDR3 protein: CASSPQNQETQYF
CDR3 DNA: TGTGCCAGCAGCCCTCAGAACCAAGAGACCCAGTACTTC

J gene: TRBJ2-5
D gene: TRBD1
clone size: NA
V gene: TRBV7-2
CDR3 protein: CASSERAGGQETQYF
CDR3 DNA: TGTGCCAGCAGCGAAAGGGCAGGGGGTCAAGAGACCCAGTACTTC

J gene: TRBJ1-5
D gene: NA
clone size: many
V gene: TRBV5-1
CDR3 protein: CASSLRQGHQPQHF
CDR3 DNA: TGCGCCAGCAGCTTGAGGCAGGGCCATCAGCCCCAGCATTTT

J gene: TRBJ1-6
D gene: NA
clone size: NA
V gene: TRBV7-9
CDR3 protein: CASSLDTAYNSPLHF
CDR3 DNA: TGTGCCAGCAGCTTAGATACGGCCTATAATTCACCCCTCCACTTT

J gene: TRBJ2-1
D gene: TRBD1
clone size: NA
V gene: TRBV5-1
CDR3 protein: CASSIYGTGGSYNEQFF
CDR3 DNA: TGCGCCAGCAGCATTTACGGGACAGGGGGCTCCTACAATGAGCAGTTCTTC

J gene: TRBJ2-5
D gene: NA
clone size: few
V gene: TRBV12-3/TRBV12-4
CDR3 protein: CASSPQGTGQETQYF
CDR3 DNA: TGTGCCAGCAGTCCCCAGGGGACTGGTCAAGAGACCCAGTACTTC

J gene: TRBJ1-1
D gene: NA
clone size: few
V gene: TRBV2
CDR3 protein: CASRTLGEATEAFF
CDR3 DNA: TGTGCCAGCCGAACTCTGGGGGAGGCCACTGAAGCTTTCTTT

J gene: TRBJ1-1
D gene: NA
clone size: many
V gene: TRBV5-1
CDR3 protein: CASSLEPGTNTEAFF
CDR3 DNA: TGCGCCAGCAGCTTGGAGCCGGGGACGAACACTGAAGCTTTCTTT

J gene: TRBJ1-2
D gene: NA
clone size: many
V gene: TRBV5-1
CDR3 protein: CASSLGGRLYGYTF
CDR3 DNA: TGCGCCAGCAGCTTGGGAGGCAGACTCTATGGCTACACCTTC

J gene: TRBJ2-5
D gene: NA
clone size: many
V gene: TRBV29-1
CDR3 protein: CSVEVMGQKTQYF
CDR3 DNA: TGCAGCGTTGAAGTTATGGGGCAGAAGACCCAGTACTTC

J gene: TRBJ1-6
D gene: NA
clone size: NA
V gene: TRBV27
CDR3 protein: CASSSRGWGSPLHF
CDR3 DNA: TGTGCCAGCAGCTCTCGGGGTTGGGGATCACCCCTCCACTTT

J gene: TRBJ2-7
D gene: TRBD1
clone size: few
V gene: TRBV7-9
CDR3 protein: CASSQNPDRFYF
CDR3 DNA: TGTGCCAGCAGCCAAAACCCGGACAGGTTCTACTTC

J gene: TRBJ1-2
D gene: TRBD1
clone size: NA
V gene: TRBV9
CDR3 protein: CASSGGRGLHYTF
CDR3 DNA: TGTGCCAGCAGCGGCGGCAGGGGGCTTCACTACACCTTC

J gene: TRBJ1-2
D gene: NA
clone size: few
V gene: TRBV5-1
CDR3 protein: CASSAGGRYGYTF
CDR3 DNA: TGCGCCAGCAGCGCCGGGGGTCGCTATGGCTACACCTTC

J gene: TRBJ2-5
D gene: TRBD1
clone size: NA
V gene: TRBV10-1
CDR3 protein: CASSESVTGTETQYF
CDR3 DNA: TGCGCCAGCAGTGAGTCGGTGACAGGGACAGAGACCCAGTACTTC

J gene: TRBJ2-3
D gene: TRBD2
clone size: NA
V gene: TRBV9
CDR3 protein: CASSVDPSGGATDTQYF
CDR3 DNA: TGTGCCAGCAGCGTAGACCCTAGCGGGGGGGCAACAGATACGCAGTATTTT